These 24 T cell receptor beta chains share one sample of origin, sequenced in a study of a mutant IDH1 vaccine in newly diagnosed glioma. Time point defined: week 35, safety follow-up. A 20-mer mutant IDH1 peptide at 300 ug was injected subcutaneously with topical imiquimod. Here immunoSEQ multiplex PCR was the method, and the copy in TCRdb shows in-frame clones only, minus some. This sample has some 71,000 clones, with roughly 86% found just once. These receptors lack a known antigen. Source: PBMCs, taken from a glioma patient whose treatment included an IDH1 peptide vaccine. Source of these receptors: a man aged 30 to 39 with glioma.

The chain has TRBV19 and TRBJ1-5, with 9 bases matching TRBD1. CDR1 LNHDA and CDR2 SQIVND come from the germline V gene (reference sequence). Trimming at V came to 1 base and at J to 3 bases, leaving 7 bases not matched to a gene. The CDR3 length is 17 residues. The CDR3 sequence is CASSIGGTGSYNQPQHF. DNA of the CDR3: TGTGCCAGTAGTATAGGGGGGACAGGGTCCTACAATCAGCCCCAGCATTTT.

The J gene is TRBJ1-2, the V gene TRBV6-5; 10 bases agree with TRBD1. Germline V lookup: CDR1 MNHEY, CDR2 SVGAGI. This CDR3 has 14 residues. The trim removed 5 bases at V and 2 bases at J, leaving 2 bases unmatched. In nucleotides, the CDR3 is TGTGCCAGCAGTAGGACAGGGGGGAACTATGGCTACACCTTC. It is translated as CASSRTGGNYGYTF.

The rearrangement links TRBV28 to TRBJ2-2, with a weak D call TRBD1 (6 bases). Germline V gene sequence: CDR1 MDHEN, CDR2 SYDVKM. V was pared by 6 bases and J by 1 base, with 12 bases between. The CDR3 spans 15 residues. CDR3 coding DNA: TGTGCCAGCAGATGGGGCAGGGGGAACACCGGGGAGCTGTTTTTT. Its protein product is CASRWGRGNTGELFF.

The rearrangement links TRBV30 to TRBJ1-2, with D hard to call. This CDR3 is 12 amino acids long. Germline CDR1 GTSNPN, CDR2 SVGIG (reference sequence). Trimming removed 4 bases at V and 2 bases at J, with 8 bases between. The CDR3 sequence: CAWMTVNYGYTF. CDR3 bases: TGTGCCTGGATGACGGTAAACTATGGCTACACCTTC.

This chain uses TRBV5-4 with TRBJ2-1; 8 bases fit TRBD2. The germline gives CDR1 SGHNT, CDR2 YYREEE (reference sequence). The CDR3 length is 15 residues. The junction had 8 bases not matched to a gene; V was cut back by 0 bases and J by 9 bases. CDR3 sequence: CASSLEGREVFEQFF. CDR3 in DNA: TGTGCCAGCAGCTTGGAAGGGCGGGAGGTGTTTGAGCAGTTCTTC.

The rearrangement uses TRBV5-4 and TRBJ2-3, with TRBD2 matching 8 bases. After removal of 4 bases from V and 7 bases from J, the junction contained 11 bases not matched to a gene. CDR3 size: 15 residues. Germline lookup yields CDR1 SGHNT and CDR2 YYREEE (reference sequence). CDR3 amino acids: CASSTGGAAQNTQYF. The CDR3 coding sequence is TGTGCCAGCAGCACCGGGGGGGCGGCTCAGAATACGCAGTATTTT.

CDR3 loop: CASSFGDSSGNTIYF. In DNA, the CDR3 is TGTGCCAGCAGCTTTGGGGACAGCTCTGGAAACACCATATATTTT. This sequence joins TRBV5-8 and TRBJ1-3; 7 positions match TRBD1. CDR1 and CDR2 (germline): SGHTS, YDEGEE. V trimming: 2 bases; J trimming: 0 bases; junction bases outside the gene matches: 2. This CDR3 spans 15 amino acids.

The gene calls are TRBV6-6 and TRBJ1-5; no clear D gene. The V gene's germline CDR1 is MNHNY and CDR2 SVGAGI (reference sequence). This CDR3 is 12 amino acids long. V shed 8 bases and J shed 6 bases, with 11 bases lying between them. CDR3: CASGPEGQPQHF. Here the CDR3 DNA reads TGTGCCAGCGGACCGGAAGGTCAGCCCCAGCATTTT.

The rearrangement joins TRBV29-1 to TRBJ1-2; no firm D call. The CDR3 has 11 amino acids. V lost 3 bases and J lost 2, with 4 bases in between. Per the germline V gene, CDR1 is SQVTM and CDR2 is ANQGSEA. CDR3 residues: CSVDKNYGYTF. The DNA of the CDR3 is TGCAGCGTTGACAAGAACTATGGCTACACCTTC.

This clone was seen a single time. The rearrangement links TRBV30 to TRBJ2-7; no clear D. Trimming stripped 5 bases from V and 2 bases from J, with 7 bases between. Germline V lookup: CDR1 GTSNPN, CDR2 SVGIG (reference sequence). The CDR3 extends over 11 amino acids. As DNA, the CDR3 is TGTGCCTGGTCTGGCGCCTACGAGCAGTACTTC. It codes for CAWSGAYEQYF.

This clone has just one count. This chain uses TRBV9 with TRBJ2-1, with 8 bases matching TRBD2. Looked up from germline, CDR1 is SGDLS and CDR2 is YYNGEE. The junction had 8 bases not matched to a gene; V was cut back by 0 bases and J by 0 bases. The length of the CDR3 is 18 residues. CDR3 coding DNA: TGTGCCAGCAGCGTAGTCCCATTTGGGACTAGCTCCTACAATGAGCAGTTCTTC. Translated, it gives CASSVVPFGTSSYNEQFF.

The CDR3: CASSRKDREAFEQFF. For the CDR3, the DNA is TGTGCCAGCAGTAGAAAGGACAGGGAGGCGTTTGAGCAGTTCTTC. The rearrangement links TRBV6-1 to TRBJ2-1, with 8 bases identical to TRBD1. Germline V CDR1 and CDR2: MNHNS, SASEGT. This CDR3 spans 15 amino acids. J lost 9 bases, V lost 5 bases, and 12 bases had no gene match.

This rearrangement joins TRBV15 to TRBJ1-5, with unresolved D. Trimming stripped 1 base from V and 5 bases from J, with 12 bases between. In germline, CDR1 is LNHNV, CDR2 YYDKDF (reference sequence). The CDR3 runs 15 residues. CDR3 DNA: TGTGCCACCAGCAGAGGCCGGGTGGCGGATCAGCCCCAGCATTTT. This gives the protein CATSRGRVADQPQHF.

This clone was seen just once. The chain recombines TRBV7-2 with TRBJ1-5, with a possible D match to TRBD1 (6 bases). The ends were cut back, 2 bases at V and 2 bases at J, with 13 bases in the middle. Germline CDR1 and CDR2: SGHTA and FQGNSA. This CDR3 has 16 amino acids. The CDR3 DNA follows: TGTGCCAGCAGCTTATGGGGGGCTGGTGGCAATCAGCCCCAGCATTTT. Translated, it gives CASSLWGAGGNQPQHF.

V usage is TRBV4-2 and J usage is TRBJ2-5; no clear D. The germline V gene encodes CDR1 LGHNA and CDR2 YNFKEQ. V was shortened by 6 bases and J by 5 bases, with 10 bases between the two germline ends. CDR3 length: 12 amino acids. CDR3 nucleotides: TGTGCCAGCAGTACTGGTTGGGAGACCCAGTACTTC. This codes for CASSTGWETQYF.

The chain recombines TRBV2 with TRBJ1-2; D remains unclear. The CDR3 runs 13 residues. The ends were cut back, 3 bases at V and 3 bases at J, with 8 bases in the middle. The germline CDR1 and CDR2 sequences are SNHLY and FYNNEI. CDR3 coding DNA: TGTGCCAGCAGTGATTTGGGTTACTATGGCTACACCTTC. Protein sequence: CASSDLGYYGYTF. Full variable domain (outside the CDR3, taken from reference TRBV2 and TRBJ1-2): EPEVTQTPSHQVTQMGQEVILRCVPISNHLYFYWYRQILGQKVEFLVSFYNNEISEKSEIFDDQFSVERPDGSNFTLKIRSTKLEDSAMYFCASSDLGYYGYTFGSGTRLTVV.

The rearrangement uses TRBV18 and TRBJ2-5; D tentatively reads TRBD1 or TRBD2 (5 bases each). The CDR3 loop spans 13 amino acids. In germline, CDR1 is KGHSH, CDR2 LQKENI. Trimming left V 5 bases short and J 1 base short, with 8 bases between. The CDR3 region has the DNA TGTGCCAGCTCAGGGGGTATCCAAGAGACCCAGTACTTC. Protein: CASSGGIQETQYF.

This clone was seen a handful of times. The chain's CDR3 is CAWSVGGNSPLHF. Here the CDR3 DNA reads TGTGCCTGGAGTGTGGGAGGGAATTCACCCCTCCACTTT. The rearrangement uses TRBV30 and TRBJ1-6; D is uncertain. Germline-derived CDR1 and CDR2 are GTSNPN and SVGIG (reference sequence). This CDR3 is 13 amino acids long. The V end was cut by 0 bases, the J end by 7 bases, with 7 bases between.

The chain carries TRBV30 and TRBJ1-1; 7 bases match TRBD1. The germline gives CDR1 GTSNPN, CDR2 SVGIG (reference sequence). The V gene end was trimmed by 8 bases and the J gene end by 6 bases; junction bases not matched to a gene: 12. The CDR3 length is 13 residues. CDR3 in amino acids: CALGEGGAAEAFF. CDR3 coding DNA: TGTGCCCTCGGCGAAGGGGGCGCCGCTGAAGCTTTCTTT. The complete variable domain, with remaining parts taken from reference TRBV30 and TRBJ1-1, reads SQTIHQWPATLVQPVGSPLSLECTVEGTSNPNLYWYRQAAGRGLQLLFYSVGIGQISSEVPQNLSASRPQDRQFILSSKKLLLSDSGFYLCALGEGGAAEAFFGQGTRLTVV.

The chain recombines TRBV18 with TRBJ2-7, with TRBD1 identical over 9 bases. V shed 6 bases and J 2 bases; nucleotides not matched to a gene: 8. CDR1 is KGHSH, CDR2 LQKENI, per germline. The CDR3 spans 15 residues. The CDR3 DNA reads as TGTGCCAGCTCCATCGGGGGACAGGGAACCTACGAGCAGTACTTC. It specifies CASSIGGQGTYEQYF.

The rearrangement links TRBV4-3 to TRBJ2-3; 8 bases fit TRBD1. V trimming: 3 bases; J trimming: 6 bases; junction bases outside the gene matches: 8. Per germline, CDR1 LGHNA and CDR2 YSLEER. There are 15 residues in the CDR3. CDR3 DNA sequence: TGCGCCAGCAGCCATAGACAGGGGTCCGGTGATACGCAGTATTTT. As protein: CASSHRQGSGDTQYF.

The chain employs TRBV5-6 and TRBJ1-2; TRBD1 matches at 9 bases. The V segment lost 4 bases and the J segment 4 bases; nucleotides outside the gene matches: 11. This CDR3 region has 16 residues. Germline values: CDR1 SGHDT, CDR2 YYEEEE. CDR3: CASSARTGAEGYGYTF. CDR3 nucleotide sequence: TGTGCCAGCAGCGCCCGGACAGGGGCCGAGGGCTATGGCTACACCTTC.

This rearrangement joins TRBV5-1 to TRBJ2-2; 9 bases align to TRBD1. The trim removed 7 bases at V and 4 bases at J, leaving 5 bases unmatched. Per germline, CDR1 SGHRS and CDR2 YFSETQ. This CDR3 is 14 amino acids long. Here the CDR3 DNA reads TGCGCCAGCCGGACAGGGGTGAGCACCGGGGAGCTGTTTTTT. Translating it yields CASRTGVSTGELFF.

The chain carries TRBV7-3 and TRBJ2-3; D uncertain. V was trimmed by 0 bases and J by 8 bases, leaving 12 bases between them. Germline CDR1 and CDR2: SGHTA and FQGTGA. This CDR3 has 14 amino acids. The CDR3 DNA follows: TGTGCCAGCAGCTTAACCCACCAACTCTCTACGCAGTATTTT. As protein: CASSLTHQLSTQYF.